This T cell receptor (beta chain) was retrieved from a study of T cells after yellow fever vaccination. TCRdb independently ran MiXCR on the 5' RACE reads; one entry per CDR3 protein. This table holds some 560,000 distinct CDR3 sequences, around a sixth found once. This clonotype occurred a few times. Between the trimmed V and J ends, which lost 8 bases and 2 bases, there was a span of 9 bases. Looked up from germline, CDR1 is MGHRA and CDR2 is YSYEKL. This CDR3 contains 13 residues. The source of this sequence is a man between 18 and 29 years old who received the YFV17D yellow fever vaccine. The sample was PBMCs, taken around 5 days after the first yellow fever vaccination. The J gene is TRBJ2-2, the V gene TRBV4-1; TRBD1 is a possible D gene (6 bases). Here the CDR3 reads CASEGGNTGELFF. Written as DNA, the CDR3 is TGCGCCAGCGAAGGGGGAAACACCGGGGAGCTGTTTTTT.